These T cell receptor beta chains were read from a single sample in a study of cytomegalovirus exposure and HLA in healthy donors. Produced via immunoSEQ multiplex PCR; TCRdb's table is partial and in-frame only. The sample includes approximately 150,000 clones, around 76% seen only once; the top ten take roughly 0.99%. The sequenced sample was PBMCs. The receptors originated from a middle-aged woman in good health and CMV-seronegative. The CDR3 runs from the conserved cysteine through the conserved F or W. D genes are given only for firm matches. A row's size may be missing; if present it is once, few, many or a size class.

clone_size	d_call	v_call	cdr3_length	j_call	cdr3_nt	cdr3_aa
once	-	TRBV9	15	TRBJ2-1	TGTGCCAGCAGCCCCGGGACTCTAAGCTACAATGAGCAGTTCTTC	CASSPGTLSYNEQFF
few	-	TRBV19	17	TRBJ2-4	TGTGCCAGTAGTATAGGGTTCGGAGGGCCCTCCAAAAACATTCAGTACTTC	CASSIGFGGPSKNIQYF
-	-	TRBV6-1	15	TRBJ2-1	TGTGCCAGCAGTGAAGATTATGCAGGGGCAGACGAGCAGTTCTTC	CASSEDYAGADEQFF
-	TRBD1	TRBV18	15	TRBJ2-7	TGTGCCAGCTCACCGCCCTCAGGGGGCAACGACGAGCAGTACTTC	CASSPPSGGNDEQYF
-	TRBD2	TRBV6-5	14	TRBJ2-7	TGTGCCAGCAGGCTTACTAGCGGCTCCTACGAGCAGTACTTC	CASRLTSGSYEQYF
-	TRBD2	TRBV5-1	15	TRBJ2-7	TGCGCCAGCAGCACGGGCGGGCTAGCGGGAGGCGAGCAGTACTTC	CASSTGGLAGGEQYF
once	TRBD1	TRBV6-5	16	TRBJ2-5	TGTGCCAGCAGTTCTTACGGGACAGGGGACGGAGAGACCCAGTACTTC	CASSSYGTGDGETQYF
-	-	TRBV6-1	15	TRBJ2-5	TGTGCCAGCAGTGTGGAGGGAAGTGGGGGGGAGACCCAGTACTTC	CASSVEGSGGETQYF
-	TRBD1	TRBV18	17	TRBJ2-1	TGTGCCAGCTCCCCAATTACTGACAGGGGGCGGCACAATGAGCAGTTCTTC	CASSPITDRGRHNEQFF
-	TRBD2	TRBV9	15	TRBJ2-1	TGTGCCAGCAGTCCCCCGGCTAGCGGATACAATGAGCAGTTCTTC	CASSPPASGYNEQFF
-	-	TRBV7-9	14	TRBJ1-1	TGTGCCAGCAGCTTAGACGCGGCCGGCACTGAAGCTTTCTTT	CASSLDAAGTEAFF
few	-	TRBV5-1	15	TRBJ1-1	TGCGCCAGCAGCCCCCCCGAACAGGGATTAACTGAAGCTTTCTTT	CASSPPEQGLTEAFF
few	TRBD2	TRBV5-1	17	TRBJ2-5	TGCGCCAGCAGCCAAGGACTAGCGGGAGGGTTCAGTGAGACCCAGTACTTC	CASSQGLAGGFSETQYF
-	TRBD1	TRBV19	12	TRBJ1-1	TGTGCAAGTAAGGACAGGGACACTGAAGCTTTCTTT	CASKDRDTEAFF
-	-	TRBV29-1	14	TRBJ2-2	TGCAGCGTCTCACAGGGTGGAGGCACCGGGGAGCTGTTTTTT	CSVSQGGGTGELFF
few	-	TRBV25-1	15	TRBJ2-5	TGTGCCAGCAGTCCTCGTACGGGACTCCAAGAGACCCAGTACTTC	CASSPRTGLQETQYF
-	-	TRBV2	19	TRBJ2-1	TGTGCCAGCACGAGCAGGTCACCCCGTAGCGGATACTCCTACAATGAGCAGTTCTTC	CASTSRSPRSGYSYNEQFF
few	TRBD2	TRBV5-6	18	TRBJ2-7	TGTGCCAGCAGCAGAGGGGGACGCGGGACTAGCGGAGCCTACGAGCAGTACTTC	CASSRGGRGTSGAYEQYF
-	TRBD1	TRBV19	15	TRBJ2-7	TGTGCCAGTAGTGCCGGGACAGGGAGATACTACGAGCAGTACTTC	CASSAGTGRYYEQYF
-	-	TRBV9	15	TRBJ2-1	TGTGCCAGCAGCGTAGGAGATAGCTCCTACAATGAGCAGTTCTTC	CASSVGDSSYNEQFF
-	-	TRBV28	15	TRBJ1-3	TGTGCCAGCATGACAGCGGGCGCCGGGGGAAACACCATATATTTT	CASMTAGAGGNTIYF
-	-	TRBV25-1	13	TRBJ2-5	TGTGCCAGCGGGGAGGACTTGCCCTTTGAGCAGTACTTC	CASGEDLPFEQYF
-	TRBD2	TRBV14	15	TRBJ2-1	TGTGCCAGCAAAAGAGGACTAGCGCCGTACAATGAGCAGTTCTTC	CASKRGLAPYNEQFF
-	TRBD2	TRBV5-1	14	TRBJ2-5	TGCGCCAGCAGCTGGGAGGGCCGTGGAGAGACCCAGTACTTC	CASSWEGRGETQYF
-	TRBD1	TRBV2	13	TRBJ1-2	TGTGCCAGCAGGACAGAGGACAGGCCCTACTACACCTTC	CASRTEDRPYYTF
once	TRBD1	TRBV11-2	14	TRBJ1-2	TGTGCCAGCAGCTCGTCCGGGACAGGGAACGGCTACACCTTC	CASSSSGTGNGYTF
-	-	TRBV2	13	TRBJ1-2	TGTGCCAGCAGTGAACGGGATAACTATGGCTACACCTTC	CASSERDNYGYTF
-	TRBD1	TRBV7-7	20	TRBJ1-3	TGTGCTAGCAGCTTAGCGGGGACAGGTACGGAGGGCCCCTCTGGAAACACCATATATTTT	CASSLAGTGTEGPSGNTIYF
-	TRBD2	TRBV2	16	TRBJ2-2	TGTGCCAGCAGGAGGACTAGCGGGAGGTCCACCGGGGAGCTGTTTTTT	CASRRTSGRSTGELFF
-	-	TRBV10-3	14	TRBJ1-6	TGTGCCATCACCCCGAACCCCGAGAATTCACCCCTCCACTTT	CAITPNPENSPLHF
-	TRBD1	TRBV6-1	17	TRBJ1-5	TGTGCCAGCAGTGAAGCGCCGGGACAGGCCTTCAATCAGCCCCAGCATTTT	CASSEAPGQAFNQPQHF